This is a list of T cell receptor beta chains from one sample in a study of blood T cell repertoires in COVID-19. The method was immunoSEQ multiplex PCR; TCRdb's version includes in-frame clones alone and lacks a portion of them. Among some 340,000 clones listed, more than 90% were seen once. Sequencing was done on a sample of PBMCs or T cells enriched from blood (not recorded which). These TCRs come from a woman in her twenties or thirties who had been exposed to COVID-19. CDR3s include the opening cysteine and the closing phenylalanine or tryptophan. The D gene is left open where the match is weak. Where a row states a size, it is once, few, many or the class of an expanded clone; other rows omit it.

17,-,TRBV9,TRBJ2-5,TRBD2,CASSTGTSGGAKETQYF,TGTGCCAGCAGCACCGGGACTAGCGGGGGGGCTAAAGAGACCCAGTACTTC
14,-,TRBV3-1/TRBV3-2,TRBJ2-1,-,CASSFRGSYNEQFF,TGTGCCAGCAGCTTCAGAGGCTCCTACAATGAGCAGTTCTTC
14,-,TRBV5-6,TRBJ1-1,-,CASSPEVVNTEAFF,TGTGCCAGCAGCCCGGAGGTAGTTAACACTGAAGCTTTCTTT
16,-,TRBV9,TRBJ2-7,-,CASSREGVLSSYEQYF,TGTGCCAGCAGCCGAGAGGGGGTCCTTAGCTCCTACGAGCAGTACTTC
12,-,TRBV10-2,TRBJ1-1,-,CASRTGNTEAFF,TGCGCCAGCAGGACAGGGAACACTGAAGCTTTCTTT
14,-,TRBV5-8,TRBJ2-1,-,CASSLGGGTNEQFF,TGTGCCAGCAGCTTGGGGGGAGGCACGAATGAGCAGTTCTTC
12,-,TRBV5-1,TRBJ2-3,-,CASSLDAYTQYF,TGCGCCAGCAGCTTGGACGCGTATACGCAGTATTTT
14,-,TRBV19,TRBJ2-5,TRBD2,CASSRLAGRETQYF,TGTGCCAGTAGTAGACTAGCGGGGCGGGAGACCCAGTACTTC
13,-,TRBV9,TRBJ2-5,-,CASSVGGQETQYF,TGTGCCAGCAGCGTTGGAGGGCAGGAGACCCAGTACTTC
15,-,TRBV19,TRBJ1-6,-,CASSIGSAGVSPLHF,TGTGCCAGTAGTATTGGTAGTGCAGGGGTCTCACCCCTCCACTTT
15,-,TRBV11-2,TRBJ1-3,TRBD1,CASSLDRVSGNTIYF,TGTGCCAGCAGCTTGGACAGGGTCTCTGGAAACACCATATATTTT
15,-,TRBV3-1/TRBV3-2,TRBJ2-3,-,CASSLDYSSTDTQYF,TGTGCCAGCAGCCTGGACTATTCTAGCACAGATACGCAGTATTTT
13,once,TRBV7-9,TRBJ1-5,-,CASSLQGDQPQHF,TGTGCCAGCAGCTTACAAGGGGATCAGCCCCAGCATTTT
16,-,TRBV7-8,TRBJ2-7,-,CASSPRRASHGYEQYF,TGTGCCAGCAGCCCCCGGAGGGCCTCCCACGGCTACGAGCAGTACTTC
15,-,TRBV5-5,TRBJ2-4,TRBD1,CASSLALGTVNIQYF,TGTGCCAGCAGCTTGGCCTTGGGGACAGTTAACATTCAGTACTTC
14,-,TRBV19,TRBJ1-2,-,CASSIIRANYGYTF,TGTGCCAGTAGTATAATAAGAGCTAACTATGGCTACACCTTC
16,-,TRBV13,TRBJ2-7,TRBD1,CASSSYYRGSAYEQYF,TGTGCCAGCAGCTCGTACTACAGGGGATCGGCCTACGAGCAGTACTTC
13,-,TRBV30,TRBJ1-4,TRBD1,CAWSGQGVEKLFF,TGTGCCTGGAGTGGACAGGGAGTTGAAAAACTGTTTTTT
13,-,TRBV12-3/TRBV12-4,TRBJ2-6,TRBD1,CASSPRGSNVLTF,TGTGCCAGCAGTCCCAGGGGGTCCAACGTCCTGACTTTC
11,few,TRBV20-1,TRBJ1-5,TRBD1,CSARGPGGRHF,TGCAGTGCTAGGGGGCCAGGGGGAAGGCATTTT
14,-,TRBV7-9,TRBJ2-7,-,CASSLGQGLGEQYF,TGTGCCAGCAGCTTAGGTCAGGGCTTGGGGGAGCAGTACTTC
14,-,TRBV7-9,TRBJ2-5,-,CASSSKGAQETQYF,TGTGCCAGCAGTTCTAAGGGAGCCCAAGAGACCCAGTACTTC
16,-,TRBV19,TRBJ1-2,-,CASSPHTGRENYGYTF,TGTGCCAGTAGTCCCCATACGGGCAGGGAAAACTATGGCTACACCTTC
14,-,TRBV28,TRBJ1-1,TRBD1,CASSRDRLNTEAFF,TGTGCCAGCAGTCGGGACAGATTGAACACTGAAGCTTTCTTT
14,-,TRBV10-3,TRBJ2-3,TRBD2,CATRTSGGADTQYF,TGTGCCACCAGGACTAGCGGGGGGGCAGATACGCAGTATTTT
13,-,TRBV2,TRBJ1-2,-,CASIKGQNYGYTF,TGTGCCAGCATTAAGGGGCAAAACTATGGCTACACCTTC
15,-,TRBV2,TRBJ2-2,TRBD2,CASSGSGGALGELFF,TGTGCCAGCAGCGGTAGCGGGGGGGCCCTCGGGGAGCTGTTTTTT
13,-,TRBV19,TRBJ2-5,-,CASEAGPGGTQYF,TGTGCCAGTGAGGCGGGGCCCGGGGGGACCCAGTACTTC
14,-,TRBV10-3,TRBJ2-3,-,CAISDPGFTDTQYF,TGTGCCATCAGTGATCCAGGGTTCACAGATACGCAGTATTTT
14,once,TRBV30,TRBJ1-2,-,CAWSDRGSHYGYTF,TGTGCCTGGTCGGATCGGGGGTCTCACTATGGCTACACCTTC
16,-,TRBV19,TRBJ1-5,TRBD1,CASSDLGQGAYQPQHF,TGTGCCAGTAGTGACCTCGGGCAGGGGGCTTATCAGCCCCAGCATTTT
15,-,TRBV7-9,TRBJ2-1,TRBD2,CASSLLLAGRPGQFF,TGTGCCAGCAGCTTACTACTAGCGGGCCGTCCAGGGCAGTTCTTC
13,-,TRBV19,TRBJ1-3,-,CASSPQGSNTIYF,TGTGCCAGTAGCCCACAGGGTTCGAACACCATATATTTT
16,-,TRBV7-9,TRBJ1-2,-,CASSLPSWEANYGYTF,TGTGCCAGCAGCTTACCTTCGTGGGAGGCCAACTATGGCTACACCTTC
14,-,TRBV6-5,TRBJ2-2,-,CASRGTPNTGELFF,TGTGCCAGCAGGGGGACACCGAACACCGGGGAGCTGTTTTTT
15,-,TRBV7-2,TRBJ1-4,-,CASSLLDNRAEKLFF,TGTGCCAGCAGCTTATTGGACAATCGGGCTGAAAAACTGTTTTTT
12,-,TRBV24-1,TRBJ1-2,-,CATSDPSYGYTF,TGTGCCACCAGTGACCCTTCTTATGGCTACACCTTC
15,-,TRBV29-1,TRBJ2-1,TRBD2,CSVIRTSGGYNEQFF,TGCAGCGTCATTCGAACTAGCGGGGGCTACAATGAGCAGTTCTTC
14,-,TRBV5-4,TRBJ1-2,TRBD1,CASSRDSSNYGYTF,TGTGCCAGCAGCAGGGACAGTAGTAACTATGGCTACACCTTC
17,-,TRBV7-9,TRBJ2-5,TRBD2,CASNNPRSGQSQETQYF,TGTGCCAGCAATAATCCTCGTAGCGGGCAATCCCAAGAGACCCAGTACTTC
14,-,TRBV6-5,TRBJ1-3,-,CASIPQVSGNTIYF,TGTGCCAGCATTCCACAGGTCTCTGGAAACACCATATATTTT